Presented here are 25 T cell receptor beta chains from one specimen sequenced in a study of long-term antiretroviral therapy in people with HIV. Sequencing used immunoSEQ v3.0 at survey level. Measured with immunoSEQ multiplex PCR; TCRdb has only the in-frame clones, and not every one. This table holds 20,000 to 25,000 clones, 82% found once. Specimen: unsorted PBMCs, collected less than 2.5 years after starting antiretroviral therapy. The origin of the receptors is a man in his forties or fifties with HIV.

This rearrangement joins TRBV10-3 to TRBJ1-2, with D possibly matching TRBD1 (5 bases). Trimming shortened V by 3 bases and J by 5 bases, and 7 bases separated the two germline ends. The CDR3 spans 12 residues. Germline V gene sequence: CDR1 ENHRY, CDR2 SYGVKD. The CDR3 loop is CAISEGDYGYTF. The CDR3 DNA sequence: TGTGCCATCAGTGAAGGGGATTATGGCTACACCTTC.

The rearrangement links TRBV19 to TRBJ2-6; the D gene is possibly TRBD2 (5 bases). Germline V gene data show CDR1 as LNHDA and CDR2 as SQIVND (reference sequence). CDR3 length: 18 amino acids. Trimming took off 6 bases at V and 0 bases at J, with 18 bases between the two ends. The CDR3 region has the DNA TGTGCCAGTAGCCTCGTCGGACTGATAAACTCTGGGGCCAACGTCCTGACTTTC. This translates into CASSLVGLINSGANVLTF.

The chain recombines TRBV10-2 with TRBJ1-5; D ambiguous. V shed 4 bases and J shed 6 bases, with 10 bases lying between them. There are 13 residues in the CDR3. Germline-derived CDR1 and CDR2 are WSHSY and SAAADI. CDR3 in amino acids: CASSVDRVQPQHF. The CDR3, as DNA: TGCGCCAGCAGTGTAGATCGGGTTCAGCCCCAGCATTTT.

The CDR3 protein is CAITSGAGETQYF. For the CDR3, the DNA is TGTGCCATCACTTCGGGGGCCGGGGAGACCCAGTACTTC. The J gene is TRBJ2-5, the V gene TRBV10-3; TRBD1 or TRBD2 may be the D gene (6 bases each). CDR3 size: 13 residues. V dropped 7 bases and J dropped 5 bases, with 14 bases sitting between them. CDR1 is ENHRY and CDR2 is SYGVKD in the germline V gene.

The chain uses TRBV18 and TRBJ1-5; D remains unclear. The CDR3 is 14 residues long. Trimming took 5 bases from V and 4 from J, leaving 12 bases between them. CDR1 is KGHSH and CDR2 is LQKENI in the germline V gene. The chain's CDR3 is CASSTYGVNQPQHF. The CDR3 DNA reads as TGTGCCAGCTCAACATATGGCGTGAATCAGCCCCAGCATTTT.

The V call is TRBV27, the J call TRBJ2-5, with TRBD2 matching 8 bases. CDR3 length equals 16 residues. In germline, CDR1 is MNHEY, CDR2 SMNVEV (reference sequence). V shed 5 bases and J 0 bases; nucleotides not matched to a gene: 8. The CDR3 region is CASSPLKRENQETQYF. The DNA for the CDR3 is TGTGCCAGCAGTCCCCTCAAGCGGGAGAACCAAGAGACCCAGTACTTC.

This rearrangement joins TRBV29-1 to TRBJ2-1; maybe TRBD1 (5 bases). The CDR3 covers 11 residues. The V gene's germline CDR1 is SQVTM and CDR2 ANQGSEA. Trimming pared 1 base from V and 13 bases from J, leaving 11 bases between. The CDR3 loop is CSVEGGWGQFF. The CDR3 DNA follows: TGCAGCGTTGAAGGGGGTTGGGGCCAGTTCTTC.

The V and J genes are TRBV7-9 and TRBJ1-6, with D perhaps TRBD1 (5 bases). Germline assignment: CDR1 SEHNR and CDR2 FQNEAQ (reference sequence). V was pared by 4 bases and J by 6 bases, with 13 bases between. The CDR3 spans 15 residues. CDR3 amino acids: CASSSSNGANSPLHF. The CDR3 DNA follows: TGTGCCAGCAGCTCCAGTAACGGGGCTAATTCACCCCTCCACTTT.

CDR3 in DNA: TGTGCCAGCAGTTACATGGGGGCGGGGGAGACCCAGTACTTC. It yields the protein CASSYMGAGETQYF. This chain joins TRBV6-5 and TRBJ2-5; D could derive from TRBD1 or TRBD2 (6 bases each). The CDR3 is 14 amino acids. Germline V gives CDR1 MNHEY, CDR2 SVGAGI. The V end was cut by 2 bases, the J end by 5 bases, with 12 bases between.

The rearrangement links TRBV7-8 to TRBJ1-4; D might be TRBD1 (5 bases). Trimming cost V 7 bases and J 4 bases, with 16 bases left between them. The CDR3 is 15 amino acids. CDR1 and CDR2 from the germline V gene are SGHVS and FQNEAQ. The CDR3 DNA reads TGTGCCAGCACGACGAGGCAGGGCGGTAATGAAAAACTGTTTTTT. Translated, it gives CASTTRQGGNEKLFF. Looking up the rest from reference TRBV7-8 and TRBJ1-4 gives the full variable domain: GAGVSQSPRYKVAKRGQDVALRCDPISGHVSLFWYQQALGQGPEFLTYFQNEAQLDKSGLPSDRFFAERPEGSVSTLKIQRTQQEDSAVYLCASTTRQGGNEKLFFGSGTQLSVL.

The chain is built from TRBV14 and TRBJ2-2, with D maybe TRBD1 (6 bases). Trimming removed 4 bases at V and 3 bases at J, with 18 bases between. CDR1 is SGHDN, CDR2 FVKESK, per germline. The CDR3 has 17 amino acids. The CDR3 sequence: CASSLSSRDIYTGELFF. The CDR3, as DNA: TGTGCCAGCAGCCTTTCCTCCCGGGACATATACACCGGGGAGCTGTTTTTT. The entire variable domain, with the rest obtained from reference TRBV14 and TRBJ2-2, is as follows: EAGVTQFPSHSVIEKGQTVTLRCDPISGHDNLYWYRRVMGKEIKFLLHFVKESKQDESGMPNNRFLAERTGGTYSTLKVQPAELEDSGVYFCASSLSSRDIYTGELFFGEGSRLTVL.

CDR3 in DNA: TGCGCCAGCAGCTTGGGGTCCGGACAGTTCTACGAGCAGTACTTC. Translating gives CASSLGSGQFYEQYF. This chain joins TRBV5-1 and TRBJ2-7; a weak D match, TRBD1 (6 bases). Trimming stripped 0 bases from V and 3 bases from J, with 13 bases between. The CDR3 contains 15 residues. Per germline, CDR1 SGHRS and CDR2 YFSETQ.

This clone has just a few counts. The J gene is TRBJ2-7, the V gene TRBV27; the match to TRBD1 covers 8 bases. Germline V CDR1 and CDR2: MNHEY, SMNVEV (reference sequence). J was trimmed by 7 bases and V by 9 bases; bases with no gene match: 17. The CDR3 sequence is 15 residues long. CDR3: CASTTGTGLGREQYF. CDR3 sequence (DNA): TGTGCCAGTACTACCGGGACAGGTCTAGGACGGGAGCAGTACTTC.

V gene TRBV6-4 combines with J gene TRBJ1-6, with a tentative D call TRBD1 (5 bases). Trimming pared 3 bases from V and 0 bases from J, leaving 6 bases between. Germline CDR1 reads MRHNA; CDR2 reads SNTAGT. The CDR3 length is 15 residues. The CDR3 region has the DNA TGTGCCAGCAGTGAAGGGGACTCCTATAATTCACCCCTCCACTTT. It translates to CASSEGDSYNSPLHF.

V usage is TRBV5-1 and J usage is TRBJ1-3; D call uncertain. This CDR3 contains 15 residues. Germline CDR1 is SGHRS and CDR2 is YFSETQ. V was clipped by 4 bases and J by 0 bases, with 11 bases between them. CDR3 protein: CASSPGSISGNTIYF. CDR3 in DNA: TGCGCCAGCAGCCCCGGCAGCATCTCTGGAAACACCATATATTTT.

The rearrangement links TRBV5-1 to TRBJ2-5; possibly TRBD2 for D (6 bases). CDR3 length equals 16 residues. The V gene lost 5 bases and the J gene lost 5 bases, with 22 bases spanning the gap. The V gene's germline CDR1 is SGHRS and CDR2 YFSETQ. The CDR3 here is CASRPETLLRGETQYF. The CDR3 DNA is TGCGCCAGCAGGCCCGAGACACTTTTACGGGGGGAGACCCAGTACTTC.

The chain joins TRBV6-5 to TRBJ1-6, with 9 bases that match TRBD1. The germline V gene encodes CDR1 MNHEY and CDR2 SVGAGI. The V segment lost 4 bases and the J segment 9 bases; nucleotides outside the gene matches: 4. This CDR3 contains 14 residues. CDR3 DNA sequence: TGTGCCAGCAGTTCGACAGGGGGAAGTTCACCCCTCCACTTT. Protein product: CASSSTGGSSPLHF.

The chain combines TRBV4-3 with TRBJ2-1; D assignment may be TRBD1 or TRBD2 (6 bases each). Germline-derived CDR1 and CDR2 are LGHNA and YSLEER. The CDR3 length is 13 residues. The ends were cut back, 3 bases at V and 8 bases at J, with 11 bases in the middle. CDR3 loop: CASSQGGGYEQFF. The DNA for the CDR3 is TGCGCCAGCAGCCAGGGGGGCGGCTATGAGCAGTTCTTC.

This clone was recorded a few times. This sequence joins TRBV18 and TRBJ1-5; tentatively, D is TRBD1 (5 bases). The V end lost 2 bases, the J end lost 2 bases, and 13 bases lay between the germline ends. There are 16 residues in the CDR3. Germline CDR1 and CDR2: KGHSH and LQKENI. The CDR3 DNA is TGTGCCAGCTCACCAGGTGGGGCGCCGGGCAATCAGCCCCAGCATTTT. This sequence encodes CASSPGGAPGNQPQHF.

The V gene is TRBV7-2, the J gene TRBJ2-7, with D tentatively TRBD1 (5 bases). The CDR3 contains 14 residues. V lost 4 bases, J lost 5 bases, and 15 bases lay in between. The germline CDR1 and CDR2 sequences are SGHTA and FQGNSA. This chain's CDR3 is CASSSLVGPHEQYF. In DNA form, the CDR3 reads TGTGCCAGCAGCTCTCTAGTGGGGCCCCACGAGCAGTACTTC.

This clone was seen a handful of times. V is TRBV4-1 and J is TRBJ2-7, with 8 bases matching TRBD1. Germline-derived CDR1 and CDR2 are MGHRA and YSYEKL. J lost 7 bases, V lost 1 base, and 6 bases had no gene match. The CDR3 length is 14 residues. The CDR3 DNA reads TGCGCCAGCAGCCAAGGTCTCACAGGGGGGGAGCAGTACTTC. Amino acid sequence: CASSQGLTGGEQYF.

The chain combines TRBV5-4 with TRBJ1-6; TRBD1 matches 8 bases. V shed 0 bases, J shed 5 bases, and the junction held 7 bases outside the gene matches. The length of the CDR3 is 17 residues. Germline values: CDR1 SGHNT, CDR2 YYREEE (reference sequence). CDR3 sequence reads: CASSLGGQGLNNSPLHF. In nucleotides, the CDR3 is TGTGCCAGCAGCTTGGGTGGACAGGGCCTAAATAATTCACCCCTCCACTTT.

This CDR3 is CASSTKQGLYGYTF. The CDR3 DNA is TGTGCCAGCAGCACAAAACAGGGACTCTATGGCTACACCTTC. The chain recombines TRBV11-2 with TRBJ1-2, with D tentatively TRBD1 (6 bases). The CDR3 has 14 amino acids. The V end lost 5 bases, the J end lost 4 bases, and 14 bases lay between the germline ends. The germline V gene has CDR1 SGHAT and CDR2 FQNNGV.

This CDR3 is CASSLDLSPGELFF. Written as DNA, the CDR3 is TGTGCCAGCAGCTTGGACTTATCCCCCGGGGAGCTGTTTTTT. The chain uses TRBV7-9 and TRBJ2-2; tentative D call: TRBD2 (5 bases). The CDR3 covers 14 residues. CDR1 SEHNR and CDR2 FQNEAQ come from the germline V gene (reference sequence). Between the trimmed V and J ends, which lost 3 bases and 6 bases, there was a span of 11 bases.

This clone has a handful of counts. CDR3 sequence reads: CASSLGEGVGNSPLHF. CDR3 coding DNA: TGTGCCAGCAGCTTAGGAGAGGGAGTGGGAAATTCACCCCTCCACTTT. V gene TRBV7-9 combines with J gene TRBJ1-6; unclear D gene. The CDR3 runs 16 residues. V lost 1 base and J lost 7, with 14 bases in between. Germline V gives CDR1 SEHNR, CDR2 FQNEAQ (reference sequence).